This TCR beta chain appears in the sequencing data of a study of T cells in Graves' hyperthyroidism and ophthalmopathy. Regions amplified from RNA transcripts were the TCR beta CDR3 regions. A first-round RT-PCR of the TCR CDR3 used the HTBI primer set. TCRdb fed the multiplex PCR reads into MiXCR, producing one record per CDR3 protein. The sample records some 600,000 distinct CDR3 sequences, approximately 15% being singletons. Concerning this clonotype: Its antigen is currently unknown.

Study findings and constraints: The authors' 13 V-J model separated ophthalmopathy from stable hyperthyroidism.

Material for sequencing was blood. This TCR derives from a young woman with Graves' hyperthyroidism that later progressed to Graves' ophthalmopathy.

The chain's CDR3 is CAWSGDGGTEAFF. DNA for the CDR3: TGTGCCTGGAGCGGTGACGGCGGCACTGAAGCTTTCTTT. The V call is TRBV30, the J call TRBJ1-1; D unresolved. V gave up 3 bases and J gave up 4 bases, with 12 bases separating them. Germline V gives CDR1 GTSNPN, CDR2 SVGIG (reference sequence). The CDR3 is 13 residues long.